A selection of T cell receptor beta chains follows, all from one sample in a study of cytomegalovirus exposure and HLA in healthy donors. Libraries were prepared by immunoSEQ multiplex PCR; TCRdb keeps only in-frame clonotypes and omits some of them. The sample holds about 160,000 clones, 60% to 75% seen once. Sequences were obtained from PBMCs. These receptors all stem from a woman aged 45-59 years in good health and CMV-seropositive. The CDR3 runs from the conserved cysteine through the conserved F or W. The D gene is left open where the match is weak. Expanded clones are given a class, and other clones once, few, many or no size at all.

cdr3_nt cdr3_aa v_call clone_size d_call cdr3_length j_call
TGTGCCAGCCAAACACAGTTGCGTAGTGGGGAGCAGTACTTC CASQTQLRSGEQYF TRBV5-8 . . 14 TRBJ2-7
TGTGCTAGTGGACCGGGGGGGGAAAAGACCCAGTACTTC CASGPGGEKTQYF TRBV12-5 . TRBD2 13 TRBJ2-5
TGTGCCAGCAGCTTAGGTAGCTCACCCCTCCACTTT CASSLGSSPLHF TRBV7-2 . . 12 TRBJ1-6
TGTGCCAGCAGCAGGCCTAGCGGGCTGGCCCCCAAAGAGACCCAGTACTTC CASSRPSGLAPKETQYF TRBV11-2 . TRBD2 17 TRBJ2-5
TGTGCCAGCAGCTTGGCCGGACAGGGCTCCTATGGCTACACCTTC CASSLAGQGSYGYTF TRBV5-5 . TRBD1 15 TRBJ1-2
TGTGCCAGCAGGGGGGGTTCCAATCAGCCCCAGCATTTT CASRGGSNQPQHF TRBV6-6 . . 13 TRBJ1-5
TGTGCCAGCAGGCCCGGGAGCTTCCCTTACAATGAGCAGTTCTTC CASRPGSFPYNEQFF TRBV6-6 few . 15 TRBJ2-1
TGTGCCAGCAGTTTCTCAGGGGGTTCCCAGCATTTT CASSFSGGSQHF TRBV27 . TRBD1 12 TRBJ1-5
TGCGCCAGCAGCGGAGGACAGCTCAATGAGCAGTTCTTC CASSGGQLNEQFF TRBV5-1 few . 13 TRBJ2-1
TGTGCCACATCTCCGGGACAGGAAATCTATGGCTACACCTTC CATSPGQEIYGYTF TRBV2 . TRBD1 14 TRBJ1-2
TGTGCCAGCACGGATGGAGGACAGGGGTTCGGCTACACCTTC CASTDGGQGFGYTF TRBV6-5 . TRBD1 14 TRBJ1-2
TGTGCCAGCAGCTTAGCGCTAACAGGGGAATACGAGCAGTACTTC CASSLALTGEYEQYF TRBV7-8 once TRBD1 15 TRBJ2-7
TGTGCCAGCAGGGACGGGGGGAGAACTGAAGCTTTCTTT CASRDGGRTEAFF TRBV27 once . 13 TRBJ1-1
TGTGCCAGCAGCTTAGGGGACAGGGGCTCCTCCTACGAGCAGTACTTC CASSLGDRGSSYEQYF TRBV7-9 . TRBD1 16 TRBJ2-7
TGCGCCAGCAGCTCACAGGGTCCAGATACGCAGTATTTT CASSSQGPDTQYF TRBV5-1 . . 13 TRBJ2-3
TGTGCCAGCAGTAAGGACAGCAACACCGGGGAGCTGTTTTTT CASSKDSNTGELFF TRBV7-6 . . 14 TRBJ2-2
TGTGCCAGCAGCGGGGAACAGGGGTATTCACCCCTCCACTTT CASSGEQGYSPLHF TRBV2 once TRBD1 14 TRBJ1-6
TGTGCCAGCAGTGAAGTCGCTAGCGGGAGCGGGACCCAGTACTTC CASSEVASGSGTQYF TRBV6-1 . TRBD2 15 TRBJ2-5
TGTGCCAGCGGATACCGTTCGGGGGATGAAGCTTTCTTT CASGYRSGDEAFF TRBV5-8 . . 13 TRBJ1-1
TGTGCCAGCAGCCCTGGGACAGGGGCTATGAACACTGAAGCTTTCTTT CASSPGTGAMNTEAFF TRBV11-2 . TRBD1 16 TRBJ1-1
TGTGCCAGCAGCCCCGGGACAGGGGACAATGAGCAGTTCTTC CASSPGTGDNEQFF TRBV7-9 . TRBD1 14 TRBJ2-1
TGTGCCAGCTCCTACACCGGGGAGCTGTTTTTT CASSYTGELFF TRBV18 . . 11 TRBJ2-2
TGCGCCAGCAGCTTCCCAGGGGGTTTCTTT CASSFPGGFF TRBV5-1 few TRBD1 10 TRBJ1-1
TGCGCCAGCAGCTTGGGGACAGGCCCCGTCTACGAGCAGTACTTC CASSLGTGPVYEQYF TRBV5-1 . TRBD1 15 TRBJ2-7
TGTGCCAGCAGTGGGCTTGGACAGGGACTCAATCAGCCCCAGCATTTT CASSGLGQGLNQPQHF TRBV6-1 . TRBD1 16 TRBJ1-5